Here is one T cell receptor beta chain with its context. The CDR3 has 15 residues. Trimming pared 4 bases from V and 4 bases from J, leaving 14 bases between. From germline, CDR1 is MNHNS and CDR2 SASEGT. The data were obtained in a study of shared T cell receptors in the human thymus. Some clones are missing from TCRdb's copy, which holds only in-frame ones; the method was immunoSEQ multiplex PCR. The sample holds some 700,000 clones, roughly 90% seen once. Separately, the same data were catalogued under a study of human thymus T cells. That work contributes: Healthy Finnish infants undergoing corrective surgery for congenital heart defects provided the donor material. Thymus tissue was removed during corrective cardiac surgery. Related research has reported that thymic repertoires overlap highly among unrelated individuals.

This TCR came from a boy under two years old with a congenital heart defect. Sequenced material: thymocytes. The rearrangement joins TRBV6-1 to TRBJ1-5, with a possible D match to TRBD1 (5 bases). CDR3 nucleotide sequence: TGTGCCAGCAGTGCGGCTCGGGGGAGAAATCAGCCCCAGCATTTT. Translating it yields CASSAARGRNQPQHF.